This TCR beta chain was profiled in a study of control samples from healthy donors and cancer patients. This CDR3 has 12 amino acids. Germline loops: CDR1 SNHLY, CDR2 FYNNEI. Libraries were prepared by immunoSEQ multiplex PCR; TCRdb keeps only in-frame clonotypes and omits some of them. The table includes roughly 120,000 clones, around 88% detected once. For this clone: The junction differs from germline at one of its ends, possibly a read error.

This chain connects TRBV2 to TRBJ1-2; a possible D gene is TRBD1 (5 bases). This receptor was taken from a middle-aged man in good health. Sequenced input: blood. The DNA of the CDR3 is TGTGCCACCAGTGGGGGGAACTATGGCTACACCTTC. It codes for CATSGGNYGYTF.